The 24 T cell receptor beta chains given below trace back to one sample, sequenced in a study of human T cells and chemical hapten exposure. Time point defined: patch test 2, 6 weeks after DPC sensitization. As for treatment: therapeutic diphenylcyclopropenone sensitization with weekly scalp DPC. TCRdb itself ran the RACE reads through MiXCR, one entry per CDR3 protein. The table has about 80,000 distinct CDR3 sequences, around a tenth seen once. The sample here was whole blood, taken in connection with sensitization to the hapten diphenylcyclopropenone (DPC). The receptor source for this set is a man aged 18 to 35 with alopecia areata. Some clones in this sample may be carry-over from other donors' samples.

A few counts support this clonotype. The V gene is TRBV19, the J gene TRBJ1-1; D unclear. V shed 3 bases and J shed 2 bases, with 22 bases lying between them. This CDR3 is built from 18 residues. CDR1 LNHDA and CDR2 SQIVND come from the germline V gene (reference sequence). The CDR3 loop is CASSMLGRAAPKNTEAFF. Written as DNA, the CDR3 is TGTGCCAGTAGTATGTTGGGAAGGGCTGCTCCCAAAAACACTGAAGCTTTCTTT. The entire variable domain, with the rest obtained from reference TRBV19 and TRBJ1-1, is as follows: DGGITQSPKYLFRKEGQNVTLSCEQNLNHDAMYWYRQDPGQGLRLIYYSQIVNDFQKGDIAEGYSVSREKKESFPLTVTSAQKNPTAFYLCASSMLGRAAPKNTEAFFGQGTRLTVV.

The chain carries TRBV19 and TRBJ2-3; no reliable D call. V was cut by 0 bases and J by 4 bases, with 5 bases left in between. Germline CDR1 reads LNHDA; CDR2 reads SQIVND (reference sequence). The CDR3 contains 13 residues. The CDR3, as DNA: TGTGCCAGTAGTATAGATTCCCCAGATACGCAGTATTTT. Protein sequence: CASSIDSPDTQYF.

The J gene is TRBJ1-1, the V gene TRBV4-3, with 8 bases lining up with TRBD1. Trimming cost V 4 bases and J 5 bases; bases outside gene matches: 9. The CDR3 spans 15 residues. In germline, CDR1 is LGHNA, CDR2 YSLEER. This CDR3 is CASSLDRVDSTEAFF. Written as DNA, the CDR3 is TGCGCCAGCAGCCTGGACAGGGTGGACTCGACTGAAGCTTTCTTT.

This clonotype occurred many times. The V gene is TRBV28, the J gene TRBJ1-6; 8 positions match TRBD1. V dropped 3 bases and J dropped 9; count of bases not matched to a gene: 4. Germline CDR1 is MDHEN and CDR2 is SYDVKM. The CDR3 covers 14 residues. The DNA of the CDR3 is TGTGCCAGCAGTTTGATCGACAGGGGTTCACCCCTCCACTTT. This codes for CASSLIDRGSPLHF.

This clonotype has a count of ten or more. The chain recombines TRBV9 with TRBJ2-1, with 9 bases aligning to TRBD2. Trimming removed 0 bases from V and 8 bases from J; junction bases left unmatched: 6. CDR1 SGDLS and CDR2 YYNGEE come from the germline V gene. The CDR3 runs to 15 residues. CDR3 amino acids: CASSVDSGGLYEQFF. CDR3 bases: TGTGCCAGCAGCGTAGACAGCGGGGGGTTATATGAGCAGTTCTTC.

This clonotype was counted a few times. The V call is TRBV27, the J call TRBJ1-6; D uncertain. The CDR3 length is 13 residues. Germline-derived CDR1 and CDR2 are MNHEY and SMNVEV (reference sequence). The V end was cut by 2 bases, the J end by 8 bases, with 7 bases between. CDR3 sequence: CASSLRRDSPLHF. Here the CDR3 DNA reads TGTGCCAGCAGTTTACGGAGGGATTCACCCCTCCACTTT.

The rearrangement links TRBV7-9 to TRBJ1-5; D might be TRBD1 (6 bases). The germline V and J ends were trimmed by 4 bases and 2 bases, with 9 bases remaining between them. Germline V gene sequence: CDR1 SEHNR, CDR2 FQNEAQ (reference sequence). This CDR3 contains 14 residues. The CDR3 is CASSSNRGNQPQHF. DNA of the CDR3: TGTGCCAGCAGCTCTAACAGGGGCAATCAGCCCCAGCATTTT.

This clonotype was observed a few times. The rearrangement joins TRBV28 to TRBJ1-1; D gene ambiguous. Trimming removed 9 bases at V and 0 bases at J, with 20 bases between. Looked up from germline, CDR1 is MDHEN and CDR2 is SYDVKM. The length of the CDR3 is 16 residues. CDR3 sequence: CASKSGSMVLNTEAFF. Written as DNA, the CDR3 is TGTGCCAGTAAGTCCGGAAGCATGGTCTTGAACACTGAAGCTTTCTTT. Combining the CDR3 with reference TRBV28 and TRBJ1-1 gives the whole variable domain DVKVTQSSRYLVKRTGEKVFLECVQDMDHENMFWYRQDPGLGLRLIYFSYDVKMKEKGDIPEGYSVSREKKERFSLILESASTNQTSMYLCASKSGSMVLNTEAFFGQGTRLTVV.

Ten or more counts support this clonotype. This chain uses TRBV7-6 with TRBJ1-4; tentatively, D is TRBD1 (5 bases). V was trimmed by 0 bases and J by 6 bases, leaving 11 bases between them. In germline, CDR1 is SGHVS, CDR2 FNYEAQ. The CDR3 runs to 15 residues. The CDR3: CASSLADSRYEKLFF. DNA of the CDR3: TGTGCCAGCAGCTTAGCTGACAGCCGGTATGAAAAACTGTTTTTT.

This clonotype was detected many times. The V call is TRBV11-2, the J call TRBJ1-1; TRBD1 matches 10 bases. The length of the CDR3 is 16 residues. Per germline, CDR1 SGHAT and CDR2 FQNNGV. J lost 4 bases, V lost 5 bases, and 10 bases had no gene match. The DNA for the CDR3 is TGTGCCAGCAGCCAAGGATTGGGGACAGGGGTCACTGAAGCTTTCTTT. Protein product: CASSQGLGTGVTEAFF.

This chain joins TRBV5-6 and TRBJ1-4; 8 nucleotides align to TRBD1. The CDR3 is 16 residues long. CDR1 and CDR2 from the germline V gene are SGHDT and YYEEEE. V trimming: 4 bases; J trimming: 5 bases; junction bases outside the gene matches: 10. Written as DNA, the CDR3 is TGTGCCAGCAGCCAAAGACAGGGGCGTAGAAATGAAAAACTGTTTTTT. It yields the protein CASSQRQGRRNEKLFF.

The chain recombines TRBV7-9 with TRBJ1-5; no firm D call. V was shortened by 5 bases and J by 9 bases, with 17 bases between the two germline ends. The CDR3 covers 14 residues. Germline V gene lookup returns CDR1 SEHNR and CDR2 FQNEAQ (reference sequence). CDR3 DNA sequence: TGTGCCAGCAGCCTCGACACCATTGGCGGGCCCCAGCATTTT. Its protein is CASSLDTIGGPQHF. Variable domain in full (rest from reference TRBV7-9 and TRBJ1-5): DTGVSQNPRHKITKRGQNVTFRCDPISEHNRLYWYRQTLGQGPEFLTYFQNEAQLEKSRLLSDRFSAERPKGSFSTLEIQRTEQGDSAMYLCASSLDTIGGPQHFGDGTRLSIL.

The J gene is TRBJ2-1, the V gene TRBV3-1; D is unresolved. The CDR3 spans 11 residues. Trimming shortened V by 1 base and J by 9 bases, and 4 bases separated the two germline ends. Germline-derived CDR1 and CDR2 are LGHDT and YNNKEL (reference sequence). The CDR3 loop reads CASSQVSEQFF. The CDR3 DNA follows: TGTGCCAGCAGCCAAGTGAGTGAGCAGTTCTTC.

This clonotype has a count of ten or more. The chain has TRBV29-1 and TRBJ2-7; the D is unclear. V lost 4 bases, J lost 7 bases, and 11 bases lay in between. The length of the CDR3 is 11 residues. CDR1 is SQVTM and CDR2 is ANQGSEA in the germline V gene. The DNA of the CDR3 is TGCAGCGTTGTTTATGGGCTGGAGCAGTACGTC. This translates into CSVVYGLEQYV.

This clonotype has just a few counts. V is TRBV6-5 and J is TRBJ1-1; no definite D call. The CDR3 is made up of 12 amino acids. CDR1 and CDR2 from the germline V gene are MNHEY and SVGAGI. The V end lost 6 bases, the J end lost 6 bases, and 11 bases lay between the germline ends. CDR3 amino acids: CASSLNGAEAFF. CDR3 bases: TGTGCCAGCAGCTTAAACGGAGCTGAAGCTTTCTTT.

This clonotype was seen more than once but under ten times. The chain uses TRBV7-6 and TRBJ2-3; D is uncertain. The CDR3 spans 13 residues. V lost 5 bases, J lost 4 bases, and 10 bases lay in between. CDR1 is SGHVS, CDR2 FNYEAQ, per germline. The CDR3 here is CASSQMVADTQYF. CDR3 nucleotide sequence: TGTGCCAGCAGCCAGATGGTCGCAGATACGCAGTATTTT.

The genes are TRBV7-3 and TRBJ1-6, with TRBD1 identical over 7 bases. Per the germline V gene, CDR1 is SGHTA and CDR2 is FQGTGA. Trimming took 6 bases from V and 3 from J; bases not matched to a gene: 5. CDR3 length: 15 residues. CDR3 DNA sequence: TGTGCCAGCAGTCAAACAGGGGACTATAATTCACCCCTCCACTTT. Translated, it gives CASSQTGDYNSPLHF.

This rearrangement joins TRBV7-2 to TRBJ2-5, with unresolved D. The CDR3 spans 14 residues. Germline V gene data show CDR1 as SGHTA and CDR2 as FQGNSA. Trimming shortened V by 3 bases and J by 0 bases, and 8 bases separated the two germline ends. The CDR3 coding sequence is TGTGCCAGCAGCTTCAAGAGTAACCAAGAGACCCAGTACTTC. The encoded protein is CASSFKSNQETQYF. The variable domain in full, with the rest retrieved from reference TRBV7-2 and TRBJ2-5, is GAGVSQSPSNKVTEKGKDVELRCDPISGHTALYWYRQSLGQGLEFLIYFQGNSAPDKSGLPSDRFSAERTGGSVSTLTIQRTQQEDSAVYLCASSFKSNQETQYFGPGTRLLVL.

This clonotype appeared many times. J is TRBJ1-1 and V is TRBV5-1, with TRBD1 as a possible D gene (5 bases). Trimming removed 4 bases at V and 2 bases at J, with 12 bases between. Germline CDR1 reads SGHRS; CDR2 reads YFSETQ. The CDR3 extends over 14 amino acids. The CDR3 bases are TGCGCCAGCAGCCGCATCGGACAAAACACTGAAGCTTTCTTT. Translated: CASSRIGQNTEAFF. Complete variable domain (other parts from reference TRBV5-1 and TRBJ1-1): KAGVTQTPRYLIKTRGQQVTLSCSPISGHRSVSWYQQTPGQGLQFLFEYFSETQRNKGNFPGRFSGRQFSNSRSEMNVSTLELGDSALYLCASSRIGQNTEAFFGQGTRLTVV.

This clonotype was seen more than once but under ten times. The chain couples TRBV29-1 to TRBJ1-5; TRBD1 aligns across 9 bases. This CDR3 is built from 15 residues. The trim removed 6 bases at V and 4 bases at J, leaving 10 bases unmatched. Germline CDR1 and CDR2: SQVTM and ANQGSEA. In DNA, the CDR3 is TGCAGCGTCAAACTACAGGGGGCGGATAATCAGCCCCAGCATTTT. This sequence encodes CSVKLQGADNQPQHF. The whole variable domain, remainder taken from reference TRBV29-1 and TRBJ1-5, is SAVISQKPSRDICQRGTSLTIQCQVDSQVTMMFWYRQQPGQSLTLIATANQGSEATYESGFVIDKFPISRPNLTFSTLTVSNMSPEDSSIYLCSVKLQGADNQPQHFGDGTRLSIL.

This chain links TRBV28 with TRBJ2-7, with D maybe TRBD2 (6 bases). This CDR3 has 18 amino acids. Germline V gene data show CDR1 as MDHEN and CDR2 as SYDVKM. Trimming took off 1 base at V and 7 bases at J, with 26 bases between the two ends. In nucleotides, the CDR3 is TGTGCCAGCAGTTTATTAAGCGAGGGCGGGGCCTTTTTCAGTGAGCAGTACTTC. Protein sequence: CASSLLSEGGAFFSEQYF.

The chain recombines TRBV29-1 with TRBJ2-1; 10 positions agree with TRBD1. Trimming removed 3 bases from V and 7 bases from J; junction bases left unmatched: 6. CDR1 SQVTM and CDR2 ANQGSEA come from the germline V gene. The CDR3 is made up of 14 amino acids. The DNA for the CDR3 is TGCAGCGTTGAGGGGACAGGGGCGGGGAATGAGCAGTTCTTC. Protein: CSVEGTGAGNEQFF.

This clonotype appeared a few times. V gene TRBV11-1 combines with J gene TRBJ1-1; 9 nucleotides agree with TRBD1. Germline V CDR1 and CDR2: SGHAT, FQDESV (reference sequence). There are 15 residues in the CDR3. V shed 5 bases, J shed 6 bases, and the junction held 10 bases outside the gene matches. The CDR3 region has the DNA TGTGCCAGCAGCCCACAGGGGGCGGGAAATTCTGAAGCTTTCTTT. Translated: CASSPQGAGNSEAFF.

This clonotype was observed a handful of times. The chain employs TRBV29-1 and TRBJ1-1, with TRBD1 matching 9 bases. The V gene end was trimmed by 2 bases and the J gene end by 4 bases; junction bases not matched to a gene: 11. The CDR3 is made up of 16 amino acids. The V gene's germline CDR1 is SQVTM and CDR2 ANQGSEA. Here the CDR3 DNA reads TGCAGCGTTGAACCTACAGGGGGCATGTTCGGCACTGAAGCTTTCTTT. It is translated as CSVEPTGGMFGTEAFF.